The clone carrying this TCR beta chain was found once. The record originates from a study of blood T cell repertoires in COVID-19. At the level of the study: COVID-19 samples collected from the United States, Italy and Spain covered acute and convalescent phases.

The assay was immunoSEQ multiplex PCR, and TCRdb's table has in-frame clones only and misses some. Of 200,000 to 300,000 clones listed, 65% to 90% are singletons. The CDR3 loop spans 14 amino acids. Losses at the gene ends were 5 bases for V and 4 bases for J; bases not matched to a gene: 4. Germline-derived CDR1 and CDR2 are SGHAT and FQNNGV. This receptor was obtained from a man younger than 40 with active or convalescent COVID-19. Sequencing was done on a sample of peripheral blood. V and J are TRBV11-2 and TRBJ2-3; TRBD2 aligns across 9 bases. Here the CDR3 DNA reads TGTGCCAGCAGCCCGGGACTAGCCCCAGATACGCAGTATTTT. Its protein is CASSPGLAPDTQYF. The whole variable domain, remainder taken from reference TRBV11-2 and TRBJ2-3, is EAGVAQSPRYKIIEKRQSVAFWCNPISGHATLYWYQQILGQGPKLLIQFQNNGVVDDSQLPKDRFSAERLKGVDSTLKIQPAKLEDSAVYLCASSPGLAPDTQYFGPGTRLTVL.